A selection of T cell receptor beta chains follows, all from one sample in a study of T cell responses to AZD1222 COVID-19 vaccine. Profiled with immunoSEQ multiplex PCR; TCRdb holds only in-frame clones, not every one. This table has tens of thousands of clones, approximately 83% appearing once. The specimen comprised peripheral blood, sampled 28 days after the second AZD1222 dose. The receptors were sampled from an adult who received the AZD1222 COVID-19 vaccine. Both conserved end residues are part of each CDR3. Rows may omit the clone size; those that give it use once, few, many or a size class.

once	TRBV9	14	TRBJ1-2	CASSVDAGGYGYTF
NA	TRBV11-2	13	TRBJ1-1	CASSFEGRGGAFF
once	TRBV2	14	TRBJ1-4	CASSRLLAPEKLFF
once	TRBV27	14	TRBJ2-7	CASSFGRVGYEQYF
NA	TRBV11-2	18	TRBJ2-3	CASSSRAGPPVPTDTQYF
NA	TRBV6-5	13	TRBJ1-5	CASRGLGNQPQHF
once	TRBV7-9	16	TRBJ1-5	CASSSAGTVGNQPQHF
NA	TRBV7-2	13	TRBJ1-1	CASSLKGGVEAFF
few	TRBV6-5	13	TRBJ1-1	CATALGGQAKSFF
NA	TRBV10-2	15	TRBJ2-7	CASSVSDSASYEQYF
once	TRBV6-5	14	TRBJ1-6	CASSPRDNGSPLHF
NA	TRBV7-6	15	TRBJ2-7	CASSLGDRGTYEQYF
NA	TRBV5-6	17	TRBJ1-2	CASSLVGTDILSNGYTF
NA	TRBV2	15	TRBJ2-1	CASSDWDRGSHEQFF
NA	TRBV6-5	16	TRBJ1-6	CASSYDRRGVDSPLHF
NA	TRBV12-5	13	TRBJ1-1	CASGFGSGTEAFF
NA	TRBV7-9	16	TRBJ1-6	CASSLGSGYYNSPLHF
NA	TRBV5-1	12	TRBJ2-2	CASTSGTGELFF
NA	TRBV5-1	16	TRBJ1-2	CASTPDANSPIYGYTF
NA	TRBV6-6	17	TRBJ2-6	CASSRTVLPSGANVLTF
NA	TRBV27	18	TRBJ1-4	CASSLSYPSGQINEKLFF
NA	TRBV18	16	TRBJ1-5	CASSRIGQAINQPQHF